The rows below give T cell receptor beta chains drawn from one sample of a study of T cell repertoires in cytomegalovirus infection. No antigen has been identified for these receptors. MiXCR, applied by TCRdb to the reads, yields one record per CDR3 protein. The sample includes hundreds of thousands of distinct CDR3 sequences, about 27% of them seen just once. The source material was cultured PBMCs, sampled from culture after CMV antigen stimulation. The receptors come from a human donor in good health (CMV status not recorded). Some clones in this sample may be carry-over from other donors' samples. Both conserved end residues are part of each CDR3. The order of the fields is J gene, clone size, V gene, D gene, CDR3 DNA, CDR3 protein. A D gene is named only where the DNA matches it firmly. Where a row states a size, it is once, few, many or the class of an expanded clone; other rows omit it.

TRBJ2-1,.,TRBV27,TRBD2,TGTGCCAGCAGCCCCATTGTGGGGAGCGGGAGAAGGAATGAGCAGTTCTTC,CASSPIVGSGRRNEQFF
TRBJ1-5,.,TRBV19,TRBD1,TGTGCCAGTAGTTTTAACAGGGGACTCAATCAGCCCCAGCATTTT,CASSFNRGLNQPQHF
TRBJ1-5,.,TRBV6-2/TRBV6-3,TRBD1,TGTGCCAGCAGACTACAGGGGGCTCGGCCCCAGCATTTT,CASRLQGARPQHF
TRBJ1-2,.,TRBV20-1,.,TGCAGTGCTAGAGTATCGCGTACCTATGGCTACACCTTC,CSARVSRTYGYTF
TRBJ2-3,many,TRBV12-5,.,TGTGCTAGTGGTTCGGGACCGAGCACAGATACGCAGTATTTT,CASGSGPSTDTQYF
TRBJ1-5,.,TRBV7-9,.,TGTGCCAGCAGCTTAAGGTTAACGTCGCCCCAGCATTTT,CASSLRLTSPQHF
TRBJ1-5,.,TRBV7-9,.,TGTGCCAGCAGCTTAGGGCAGTTTCAGCCCCAGCATTTT,CASSLGQFQPQHF
TRBJ2-3,few,TRBV4-1,.,TGCGCCAGCAGCCAAGATGGCGGGGCGGACACAGATACGCAGTATTTT,CASSQDGGADTDTQYF
TRBJ2-1,many,TRBV5-6,TRBD1,TGTGCCAGCACCCCCGGACAGGGACCCTACAATGAGCAGTTCTTC,CASTPGQGPYNEQFF
TRBJ2-5,few,TRBV27,.,TGTGCCAGCAGTATCCTCGCGGGGCTGAAGACCCAGTACTTC,CASSILAGLKTQYF
TRBJ2-1,.,TRBV6-6,TRBD2,TGTGCCAGTCCCTTGGGTAGCGGGAGACGGAATGAGCAGTTCTTC,CASPLGSGRRNEQFF
TRBJ1-5,few,TRBV28,.,TGTGCCAGCAGTTCCCCGGTAGCTCGCAATCAGCCCCAGCATTTT,CASSSPVARNQPQHF
TRBJ2-1,.,TRBV7-9,.,TGTGCCAGCAGCTTAGTTCCGGCCGGGGGCAATGAGCAGTTCTTC,CASSLVPAGGNEQFF
TRBJ2-3,.,TRBV6-4,TRBD2,TGTGCCAGCAGTGACGGGACTAGCGGGGCAGATACGCAGTATTTT,CASSDGTSGADTQYF
TRBJ2-5,.,TRBV10-3,TRBD2,TGTGCCATCAGTGAGAAGGCACTAGCGGAGACCCAGTACTTC,CAISEKALAETQYF
TRBJ1-1,few,TRBV20-1,.,TGCAGTGCTAGAGAAGGGGGGGGAGCTTTCTTT,CSAREGGGAFF
TRBJ1-1,.,TRBV5-1,TRBD1,TGCGCCAGCAGCTGGGGACAGGGAGGTGACACTGAAGCTTTCTTT,CASSWGQGGDTEAFF
TRBJ2-3,once,TRBV6-4,.,TGTGCCAGCAGTGTGAGTGGACTTCAGGACACAGATACGCAGTATTTT,CASSVSGLQDTDTQYF
TRBJ2-1,many,TRBV7-8,.,TGTGCCAGCAGCTCCGACGGGGCCATACAATTAGAGCAGTTCTTC,CASSSDGAIQLEQFF
TRBJ1-5,.,TRBV19,.,TGTGCCAGTAGTCTTCTGGGCAGGGGAAGGGATCAGCCCCAGCATTTT,CASSLLGRGRDQPQHF
TRBJ2-1,.,TRBV6-8,.,TGTGCCAGCAGTGGGGGACCAGGATACAATGAGCAGTTCTTC,CASSGGPGYNEQFF
TRBJ2-3,many,TRBV7-2,.,TGTGCCAGCAGCTCTCTCTCTAGCACAGATACGCAGTATTTT,CASSSLSSTDTQYF
TRBJ2-5,few,TRBV30,.,TGTGCCTGGAGTGTTGAGACCCAGTACTTC,CAWSVETQYF
TRBJ2-2,.,TRBV5-6,.,TGTGCCAGCAGTATGGTCCACCAGTTACCCGGGGAGCTGTTTTTT,CASSMVHQLPGELFF
TRBJ2-7,.,TRBV19,.,TGTGCCAGTAGTATATTTCGCCGAGAGGGGTGCGGGCCTAGCCCCTCCTACGAGCAGTACTTC,CASSIFRREGCGPSPSYEQYF
TRBJ2-5,few,TRBV7-9,.,TGTGCCAGCAGCTTAGTCGCTCTTTCGGAGACCCAGTACTTC,CASSLVALSETQYF
TRBJ2-7,.,TRBV7-6,TRBD2,TGTGCCAGCAGCTTGGGACAGGCTGGACTAGCGGCCGAGCAGTACTTC,CASSLGQAGLAAEQYF
TRBJ2-1,.,TRBV19,.,TGTGCCAGTAGTATCGGATTAGCGGAATACAATGAGCAGTTCTTC,CASSIGLAEYNEQFF